This note documents a single T cell receptor beta chain sequence. The specificity of this receptor is unknown. Base quality data are lacking; no much larger clone is found one base away. The Quick-DNA Microprep Kit was used to extract genomic DNA from the sorted cells. Amplification of TCRbeta DNA was done with the immunoSEQ hsTCRbeta kit, following the protocol from the manufacturer. An Illumina MiSeq instrument was used to sequence the TCRbeta libraries. As for how the authors treated the data: After out-of-frame sequences were removed, around 2,200,000 distinct TCRbeta sequences remained, averaging around 70,000 per individual. Two values were used to score each individual: the count of 150 to 200 previously reported CMV-associated TCRbeta sequences and the total count of productive distinct TCRbeta sequences. A beta-binomial model was reimplemented in Python, and random forests from scikit-learn, run with default parameters, were trained on data from the US cohort. On the Belgian cohort, classifier performance was reported as the median AUC, along with percentile confidence intervals, across 10,000 bootstrap iterations. In TCRdb, the immuneACCESS table is reduced to in-frame sequences with V and J assigned. These tables do not hold every clone; where another copy was compared, an unresolved V gene accounts for under half, and the others remain unexplained. V, J and clone size were drawn from that table, and D and trimming were deduced from the DNA. This sample gives some 39,000 clones in total; about 85% of them show up just once. Jointly, the top ten make up approximately 0.8% of the sample.

From the cysteine through the phenylalanine, the CDR3 covers 19 amino acids. Only the CDR3 DNA is retained, 57 bases long and in frame from the first base. V has 4 bases trimmed and J has 5 bases trimmed; junction bases matching no gene number 16. In the germline V gene, CDR1 corresponds to SGDLS and CDR2 to YYNGEE. The data belong to a study of memory CD4+ T cells and cytomegalovirus serostatus (dated by TCRdb to the late 2010s). Context from the whole study: A total of about 35 healthy Belgian adults, of whom 9 were CMV seropositive and approximately 25 were CMV seronegative, were included in the cohort. To replicate a published TCR-based CMV serostatus classifier, the researchers sequenced the CD4+ memory TCRbeta repertoires of a Belgian cohort whose cytomegalovirus serostatus was known. Paper-wide results and their limitations: Only CD4+CD45RO+ memory cells were sequenced, in contrast to the original study, which included naive and memory CD4+ and CD8+ populations. The original-framework classifier achieved a median bootstrapped AUC of approximately 0.96 with a 95% CI of 0.76-1.00 on the Belgian cohort. The results were interpreted as suggesting that the CMV-associated TCR signature is largely present in the CD4+ memory repertoire. For predicting CMV serostatus, the median bootstrapped AUC was approximately 0.95 using the original framework and about 0.9 using a US-trained random forest. Among the 164 previously reported CMV-associated TCRbeta sequences, roughly 68 showed up in the CD4+ memory repertoires, with each one found in between one and five individuals.

Single viable CD3+CD4+CD8-CD45RO+ cells were sorted as memory CD4+ T cells on a FACSAria II. CMV serostatus was assessed using a Roche Elecsys assay, by which serum IgG against CMV pp150, pp28, p38 and p52 was detected. After thawing, total CD4+ T cells were enriched by positive selection with CD4 magnetic microbeads. The samples came from a different study that was designed specifically to examine the CD4+ T cell memory repertoire. Peripheral blood mononuclear cells were isolated and cryopreserved according to standard operating procedures, and serum was stored at -80 degrees C. CD3-PerCP (BW264/56), CD4-APC (RPA-T4), CD45RO-PE (UCHT1) and CD8-Pacific Orange (3B5) antibodies were used for staining, and non-viable cells were excluded with Sytox blue.

The sequenced material came from memory CD4+ T cells from blood. The clonotype comes from an adult in good health and CMV-seronegative. The chain was built from TRBV9 and TRBJ2-3, with 13 bases matching TRBD2. The CDR3 protein is CASSQMGTSGAGVGDTQYF. The sequenced DNA is TGTGCCAGCAGCCAAATGGGGACTAGCGGGGCGGGGGTCGGAGATACGCAGTATTTT.